Sequencing of this T cell receptor beta chain was carried out in a study of cytomegalovirus exposure and HLA in healthy donors. Primers: 60 Vbeta forward and 13 Jbeta reverse. Per the original methods: Later analysis identified tens of millions of unique TCR beta chains, 9 million to 13 million shared. TCRdb keeps only in-frame clones here, not all; method: immunoSEQ multiplex PCR. V, J and clone size reflect that table, while D and trimming were determined from the DNA. The table records 150,000 to 200,000 clones, around 79% of them present only once. The CDR3 is 15 amino acids. Germline values: CDR1 MNHEY, CDR2 SMNVEV (reference sequence). The V gene lost 6 bases and the J gene lost 0 bases, with 12 bases spanning the gap.

The gene calls are TRBV27 and TRBJ2-1, with D tentatively TRBD2 (6 bases). The sequenced sample was PBMCs. This receptor was obtained from a woman between 50 and 59 years old in good health and CMV-seropositive. Here the CDR3 reads CASSLLAASYNEQFF. DNA for the CDR3: TGTGCCAGCAGCCTCTTAGCGGCCTCCTACAATGAGCAGTTCTTC.